Included here is one TCR beta chain sequence, with context. This record comes from a study of blood T cell repertoires in COVID-19. Study information: PBMCs, B-cell-depleted T cells, or T cells were the source of the cDNA or gDNA that made up the material.

Original processing methods: Nucleated cell counts were estimated from reference gene primer amplification. The assay was immunoSEQ multiplex PCR, and TCRdb's table has in-frame clones only and misses some. V, J and clone size are those of that table, while D and trimming were read from the DNA. The sample has 350,000 to 400,000 clones, about 90% seen once. Recovered status applied to Cohort 3 donors who had two consecutive negative PCRs. It also applied to those with clearance or with symptom resolution. The CDR3 loop spans 14 amino acids. V lost 0 bases and J lost 4, with 6 bases in between. Germline V gene sequence: CDR1 SGHVS, CDR2 FQNEAQ.

The chain joins TRBV7-8 to TRBJ2-2; D is uncertain. The TCR comes from a woman in her twenties or thirties who had recovered from COVID-19. The sequenced sample was PBMCs or T cells enriched from blood (not recorded which). CDR3 bases: TGTGCCAGCAGCTTAGCGTTAGTCACCGGGGAGCTGTTTTTT. Its protein is CASSLALVTGELFF.